The text below deals with one T cell receptor (beta chain). The ends lost 2 bases at V and 0 bases at J; junction bases unmatched: 10. The CDR3 loop spans 18 amino acids. Germline V gene lookup returns CDR1 MNHNS and CDR2 SASEGT. The sample belongs to a study of blood T cell repertoires in COVID-19. Using immunoSEQ multiplex PCR, the repertoire was profiled, and TCRdb retains in-frame clones only, with some absent. The data hold hundreds of thousands of clones, with approximately 85% observed a single time. The study recruited people aged 18 to 89 years across 24 US areas. The chain joins TRBV6-1 to TRBJ1-5; TRBD1 agrees at 7 bases. The sequencing input was PBMCs or T cells enriched from blood (not recorded which). This clonotype was sampled from a woman in her 50s who had recovered from COVID-19. CDR3 protein: CASSEPGGTSHSNQPQHF. The CDR3, as DNA: TGTGCCAGCAGTGAACCAGGGGGAACAAGCCATAGCAATCAGCCCCAGCATTTT.